The 30 T cell receptor beta chains given below trace back to one sample, sequenced in a study of T cell responses to AZD1222 COVID-19 vaccine listed by TCRdb under 2021. Per the publication, the time point label means: baseline before first vaccination. The library was produced with the immunoSEQ multiplex PCR assay. In TCRdb, the immuneACCESS table is reduced to in-frame sequences with V and J assigned. These tables do not hold every clone; where another copy was compared, an unresolved V gene accounts for under half, and the others remain unexplained. This sample gives approximately 120,000 clones in total; about 88% of them show up just once. Under 20% of the sample rests with the top ten. The sample consisted of peripheral blood, taken on day 0 of AZD1222 vaccination. The receptor set was obtained from an adult in good health.

V is TRBV9 and J is TRBJ2-5; TRBD2 matches 10 bases. J gave up 0 bases and V 2 bases, and 4 bases lay outside the gene matches. Germline V gene data show CDR1 as SGDLS and CDR2 as YYNGEE. The CDR3 sequence is 16 residues long. The CDR3 bases are TGTGCCAGCAGCGTTCTAGCGGGGGCTTACCAAGAGACCCAGTACTTC. Amino acids: CASSVLAGAYQETQYF.

This chain links TRBV18 with TRBJ2-3; a weak D match, TRBD2 (5 bases). This CDR3 has 13 amino acids. Trimming left V 5 bases short and J 6 bases short, with 12 bases between. Germline CDR1 and CDR2: KGHSH and LQKENI. In nucleotides, the CDR3 is TGTGCCAGCTCAAGGCTAGCAGGCGATACGCAGTATTTT. Translating gives CASSRLAGDTQYF.

This sequence joins TRBV29-1 and TRBJ1-1; D gene uncertain. Looked up from germline, CDR1 is SQVTM and CDR2 is ANQGSEA. V was clipped by 7 bases and J by 0 bases, with 12 bases between them. This CDR3 comprises 13 residues. The CDR3 region is CSAGVGMNTEAFF. The DNA for the CDR3 is TGCAGCGCCGGGGTTGGCATGAACACTGAAGCTTTCTTT. The variable domain in full, completed from reference TRBV29-1 and TRBJ1-1, reads SAVISQKPSRDICQRGTSLTIQCQVDSQVTMMFWYRQQPGQSLTLIATANQGSEATYESGFVIDKFPISRPNLTFSTLTVSNMSPEDSSIYLCSAGVGMNTEAFFGQGTRLTVV.

V usage is TRBV11-2 and J usage is TRBJ1-1; D may be TRBD1 (6 bases). The CDR3 is made up of 15 amino acids. CDR1 SGHAT and CDR2 FQNNGV come from the germline V gene. Trimming removed 6 bases at V and 5 bases at J, with 19 bases between. CDR3: CASRDSGRGDTEAFF. The CDR3 DNA reads as TGTGCCAGCAGGGATTCGGGGAGGGGGGATACTGAAGCTTTCTTT.

The V and J genes are TRBV28 and TRBJ1-5; the D is unclear. Per germline, CDR1 MDHEN and CDR2 SYDVKM. The V and J ends lost 7 bases and 3 bases respectively, with 13 bases between them. This CDR3 is 14 amino acids long. CDR3 bases: TGTGCCAGCACCCCAGGAGGGAACAATCAGCCCCAGCATTTT. Protein sequence: CASTPGGNNQPQHF.

The chain is built from TRBV5-6 and TRBJ2-7; D is ambiguous. Trimming left V 0 bases short and J 1 base short, with 8 bases between. The CDR3 is 14 amino acids. The germline V gene has CDR1 SGHDT and CDR2 YYEEEE. CDR3 sequence: CASSLVGPSYEQYF. The CDR3 DNA reads TGTGCCAGCAGCTTGGTCGGCCCATCCTACGAGCAGTACTTC.

The chain carries TRBV20-1 and TRBJ2-7; D gene unclear. Trimming removed 3 bases from V and 5 bases from J, with 26 bases in between. This CDR3 region has 17 residues. Germline V CDR1 and CDR2: DFQATT, SNEGSKA (reference sequence). In DNA form, the CDR3 reads TGCAGTGCTAGTGGCTCAATTGGCAGCCCGAACGGTAACGAGCAGTACTTC. Translated, it gives CSASGSIGSPNGNEQYF.

The V gene is TRBV6-5, the J gene TRBJ2-7; D is perhaps TRBD2 (5 bases). The CDR3 contains 13 residues. Trimming stripped 5 bases from V and 0 bases from J, with 8 bases between. Germline lookup yields CDR1 MNHEY and CDR2 SVGAGI. The CDR3: CASSLLVSYEQYF. Written as DNA, the CDR3 is TGTGCCAGCAGTCTACTAGTCTCCTACGAGCAGTACTTC.

This clone appeared a single time. The V call is TRBV4-3, the J call TRBJ2-7; tentatively, D is TRBD1 (5 bases). The germline CDR1 and CDR2 sequences are LGHNA and YSLEER. The V end was cut by 0 bases, the J end by 5 bases, with 8 bases between. This CDR3 has 13 residues. The DNA for the CDR3 is TGCGCCAGCAGCCAAGATCAGGGAAACGAGCAGTACTTC. Its translation is CASSQDQGNEQYF.

The V call is TRBV24-1, the J call TRBJ1-1; TRBD1 is a possible D gene (6 bases). Germline V gene sequence: CDR1 KGHDR, CDR2 SFDVKD. Trimming pared 3 bases from V and 3 bases from J, leaving 13 bases between. This CDR3 is 15 amino acids long. This CDR3 reads CATSDGRGPDTEAFF. Written as DNA, the CDR3 is TGTGCCACCAGTGATGGCAGGGGTCCCGACACTGAAGCTTTCTTT.

This clone was seen just once. This rearrangement joins TRBV5-5 to TRBJ1-1; D is possibly TRBD1 (6 bases). The CDR3 runs to 15 residues. V was clipped by 2 bases and J by 4 bases, with 15 bases between them. Germline CDR1 SGHKS, CDR2 YYEKEE (reference sequence). The DNA of the CDR3 is TGTGCCAGCAGCTTTCAGGGATGGGGGCCCACTGAAGCTTTCTTT. Residues: CASSFQGWGPTEAFF.

This chain uses TRBV9 with TRBJ2-6; the match to TRBD1 covers 9 bases. Germline loops: CDR1 SGDLS, CDR2 YYNGEE. Losses at the gene ends were 3 bases for V and 4 bases for J; bases not matched to a gene: 14. The CDR3 extends over 19 amino acids. The CDR3 loop reads CASSASRTGAPLGANVLTF. The CDR3 DNA reads TGTGCCAGCAGCGCCTCTCGGACAGGGGCCCCCCTCGGGGCCAACGTCCTGACTTTC.

The chain recombines TRBV6-6 with TRBJ1-3; D remains unclear. This CDR3 is 15 amino acids long. V gave up 6 bases and J gave up 4 bases, with 16 bases separating them. Germline CDR1 MNHNY, CDR2 SVGAGI (reference sequence). This CDR3 reads CASSPGSVYGNTIYF. In nucleotides, the CDR3 is TGTGCCAGCAGCCCCGGGTCGGTCTACGGAAACACCATATATTTT.

The J gene is TRBJ2-2, the V gene TRBV7-9, with D unclear. The CDR3 runs to 14 residues. Germline V gene lookup returns CDR1 SEHNR and CDR2 FQNEAQ (reference sequence). Trimming stripped 1 base from V and 5 bases from J, with 8 bases between. The CDR3 nucleotides read TGTGCCAGCAGCTTAGGAGTGGGGACCGGGGAGCTGTTTTTT. Translating it yields CASSLGVGTGELFF.

The CDR3 nucleotides are TGTGCCAGCAGTTTAATCGGGAAGGGGCCCAATCAGCCCCAGCATTTT. It encodes CASSLIGKGPNQPQHF. V usage is TRBV27 and J usage is TRBJ1-5, with D tentatively TRBD1 (5 bases). CDR3 length: 16 amino acids. Germline V gene sequence: CDR1 MNHEY, CDR2 SMNVEV (reference sequence). Between the trimmed V and J ends, which lost 2 bases and 3 bases, there was a span of 14 bases.

J is TRBJ1-4 and V is TRBV18; 7 bases align to TRBD1. The CDR3 consists of 13 residues. The V segment lost 4 bases and the J segment 8 bases; nucleotides outside the gene matches: 4. Germline CDR1 is KGHSH and CDR2 is LQKENI. The CDR3 DNA reads TGTGCCAGCTCACGACAGGGAAAAGAAAAACTGTTTTTT. Encoded protein: CASSRQGKEKLFF.

The J gene is TRBJ2-7, the V gene TRBV5-1, with TRBD1 identical over 7 bases. The CDR3 has 15 amino acids. Germline lookup yields CDR1 SGHRS and CDR2 YFSETQ. V was pared by 4 bases and J by 4 bases, with 11 bases of the junction left unmatched. The CDR3 DNA follows: TGCGCCAGCAGCGCCATCAGGGGGACAAGGTACGAGCAGTACTTC. Translating it yields CASSAIRGTRYEQYF.

The V and J genes are TRBV3-1 (or the pseudogene TRBV3-2) and TRBJ2-5; 7 bases fit TRBD2. CDR3 length: 15 amino acids. V dropped 3 bases and J dropped 3; count of bases not matched to a gene: 7. Germline CDR1 LGHDT, CDR2 YNNKEL (reference sequence). CDR3 nucleotides: TGTGCCAGCAGCCAGTGGGCGGGGAGGGAAGAGACCCAGTACTTC. Translating it yields CASSQWAGREETQYF.

This sequence joins TRBV2 and TRBJ2-7; D not certain. Germline loops: CDR1 SNHLY, CDR2 FYNNEI. The CDR3 runs 11 residues. The ends were cut back, 3 bases at V and 5 bases at J, with 5 bases in the middle. CDR3 amino acids: CASSDPNEQYF. Written as DNA, the CDR3 is TGTGCCAGCAGTGACCCCAACGAGCAGTACTTC.

The chain carries TRBV7-6 and TRBJ1-6; possible D gene TRBD1, 5 bases. The V end lost 1 base, the J end lost 7 bases, and 17 bases lay between the germline ends. The length of the CDR3 is 17 residues. Germline V lookup: CDR1 SGHVS, CDR2 FNYEAQ. The chain's CDR3 is CASSLVGSPGVNSPLHF. CDR3 coding DNA: TGTGCCAGCAGCTTAGTGGGGTCTCCGGGGGTCAATTCACCCCTCCACTTT.

This clone was counted a single time. The CDR3 coding sequence is TGTGCCAGCAGCCCCGGACTAGATACAGATACGCAGTATTTT. This codes for CASSPGLDTDTQYF. The chain uses TRBV5-4 and TRBJ2-3; 7 bases align to TRBD2. The germline CDR1 and CDR2 sequences are SGHNT and YYREEE (reference sequence). This CDR3 is built from 14 residues. V lost 4 bases and J lost 3; bases outside the gene matches: 5.

The chain is built from TRBV9 and TRBJ2-7; the match to TRBD1 covers 7 bases. CDR3 length equals 12 residues. V shed 5 bases and J 7 bases; nucleotides not matched to a gene: 6. Germline V gene lookup returns CDR1 SGDLS and CDR2 YYNGEE. The CDR3 sequence: CASSETGREQYF. The CDR3 nucleotides are TGTGCCAGCAGTGAGACAGGGCGGGAGCAGTACTTC.

The rearrangement uses TRBV20-1 and TRBJ2-7, with 9 bases lining up with TRBD2. J was trimmed by 6 bases and V by 3 bases; bases with no gene match: 9. This CDR3 is built from 14 residues. CDR1 is DFQATT and CDR2 is SNEGSKA in the germline V gene (reference sequence). As DNA, the CDR3 is TGCAGTGCTAGTAGTGGAGCGGGAGGAGGCGAGCAGTACGTC. It codes for CSASSGAGGGEQYV.

V is TRBV5-4 and J is TRBJ2-1; D is uncertain. V lost 9 bases and J 0 bases, leaving 13 bases between the germline ends. The germline gives CDR1 SGHNT, CDR2 YYREEE (reference sequence). This CDR3 has 14 amino acids. CDR3 in amino acids: CATSGASSYNEQFF. In nucleotides, the CDR3 is TGTGCCACCTCGGGCGCGAGCTCCTACAATGAGCAGTTCTTC.

The chain is built from TRBV10-1 and TRBJ2-7, with TRBD1 matching over 8 bases. This CDR3 contains 17 residues. Germline-derived CDR1 and CDR2 are WNHNN and SYGVQD (reference sequence). With V trimmed by 0 bases and J by 4 bases, 11 bases remained unmatched. The CDR3 DNA reads as TGCGCCAGCAGTGAGTCCGGGACAGGCGATTCTAGTTACGAGCAGTACTTC. This codes for CASSESGTGDSSYEQYF.

V usage is TRBV3-1 (or the pseudogene TRBV3-2) and J usage is TRBJ2-1, with TRBD2 as a possible D gene (5 bases). CDR1 and CDR2 from the germline V gene are LGHDT and YNNKEL (reference sequence). Deletions cut 10 bases from V and 2 bases from J, with 21 bases between. This CDR3 comprises 16 residues. CDR3: CATAVRALGTYNEQFF. CDR3 nucleotides: TGTGCCACTGCCGTCCGGGCCCTCGGGACCTACAATGAGCAGTTCTTC.

CDR3 DNA sequence: TGTGCCAGCAGCTGGGATTACAATGAGCAGTTCTTC. This sequence encodes CASSWDYNEQFF. The chain is built from TRBV5-6 and TRBJ2-1; D remains unclear. The CDR3 has 12 residues. Germline loops: CDR1 SGHDT, CDR2 YYEEEE. The V end was cut by 3 bases, the J end by 4 bases, with 5 bases between.

The chain carries TRBV5-6 and TRBJ2-7; TRBD1 matches at 8 bases. Trimming cost V 7 bases and J 7 bases; bases outside gene matches: 13. This CDR3 has 14 residues. Per germline, CDR1 SGHDT and CDR2 YYEEEE. CDR3 residues: CASGRRGLLREQYV. The DNA of the CDR3 is TGTGCCAGCGGTCGCAGGGGGCTTCTACGGGAGCAGTACGTC.

This chain joins TRBV15 and TRBJ1-3; D unclear. CDR1 and CDR2 from the germline V gene are LNHNV and YYDKDF (reference sequence). V gave up 0 bases and J gave up 2 bases, with 8 bases separating them. The CDR3 is made up of 15 amino acids. Here the CDR3 DNA reads TGTGCCACCAGCAGAGATAGGCGCGCTGGAAACACCATATATTTT. Translating it yields CATSRDRRAGNTIYF.

The CDR3 sequence is CASGGNYGYTF. The CDR3 nucleotides are TGTGCCAGCGGCGGTAACTATGGCTACACCTTC. The J gene is TRBJ1-2, the V gene TRBV3-1 (or the pseudogene TRBV3-2); the D is unclear. Germline lookup yields CDR1 LGHDT and CDR2 YNNKEL (reference sequence). The CDR3 contains 11 residues. The ends were cut back, 8 bases at V and 1 base at J, with 5 bases in the middle.